This TCR beta chain originates from a study of PD-1 blockade in mismatch repair-deficient tumors (dated by TCRdb to 2017 to 2019). For the study in its entirety: Between September 2013 and September 2016, the trial enrolled around 89 consecutive patients with approximately eleven mismatch repair-deficient cancer types, every one of whom had been previously treated and was progressing. Tumor-associated T cell clones in the peripheral blood of patients responding to PD-1 blockade were tracked using deep sequencing of TCR CDR3 regions.

For this clone: Its antigen is still unknown. Within one base of it there is no much larger clone, and no base qualities were kept.

Study-wide findings and limitations: Clones residing in the tumor, which were often undetectable in blood before treatment, expanded quickly after pembrolizumab and then contracted, generally before radiologic responses.

Library construction relied on the immunoSEQ multiplex PCR assay. TCRdb carries this immuneACCESS record with in-frame sequences only. Its versions omit some clonotypes, under half of them owing to an unresolved V gene in the studies checked, with the rest unexplained. The sample records around 50,000 clones, approximately 80% of which are singletons. Of the sample, approximately 3.2% falls within the top ten clones. Mismatch repair deficiency in every enrolled patient was established by polymerase chain reaction or immunohistochemistry. TCR sequencing was performed for a few patients who responded to pembrolizumab therapy. In the phase II trial, pembrolizumab PD-1 blockade was tested prospectively in advanced mismatch repair-deficient cancers, no matter which tissue of origin the cancers came from. Peripheral blood T cell samples were gathered serially, both before PD-1 blockade started and at multiple time points afterward. Blood sampling times were reported as weeks after the first pembrolizumab dose.

The sequence was obtained from an adult with mismatch repair-deficient cancer. The sample was peripheral blood, taken 4 weeks after starting pembrolizumab.

DNA sequence: TGTGCCAGTAGTACCCGACAGGGGGCAAATCAGCCCCAGCATTTT. Its product reads: CASSTRQGANQPQHF. The chain couples TRBV19 to TRBJ1-5; 10 central nucleotides agree with TRBD1. Trimming leaves V shorter by 4 bases and J shorter by 4 bases, with the junction holding 4 bases beyond the gene matches. Reading the germline V gene (reference sequence) gives CDR1 LNHDA and CDR2 SQIVND. Taken from cysteine to phenylalanine, the CDR3 has 15 residues. Only CDR3 DNA remains: 45 bases, in frame from the first base. Extended through the reference TRBV19 and TRBJ1-5 proteins, this CDR3 yields the full variable domain: DGGITQSPKYLFRKEGQNVTLSCEQNLNHDAMYWYRQDPGQGLRLIYYSQIVNDFQKGDIAEGYSVSREKKESFPLTVTSAQKNPTAFYLCASSTRQGANQPQHFGDGTRLSIL.